The 30 T cell receptor beta chains in this list originate from one sample, sequenced in a study of cytomegalovirus exposure and HLA in healthy donors. The primer mix had 60 Vbeta and 13 Jbeta primers. The data were produced by immunoSEQ multiplex PCR, yet TCRdb's version contains in-frame clones alone and is incomplete. The data show tens of thousands of clones, with over 70% seen just once and 4.5% to 7% held by the top ten. The material sequenced was PBMCs. The source is a male donor in good health and CMV-seropositive.

The rearrangement joins TRBV9 to TRBJ2-7; D remains unclear. The V gene's germline CDR1 is SGDLS and CDR2 YYNGEE. Trimming shortened V by 4 bases and J by 7 bases, and 9 bases separated the two germline ends. This CDR3 has 11 amino acids. This CDR3 reads CASSTSSEQYF. The CDR3, as DNA: TGTGCCAGCAGCACATCCTCTGAGCAGTACTTC.

The V gene is TRBV18, the J gene TRBJ1-2; D is uncertain. The germline V gene has CDR1 KGHSH and CDR2 LQKENI. Trimming pared 0 bases from V and 2 bases from J, leaving 10 bases between. CDR3 length: 15 residues. The CDR3 spells CASSPPAKENYGYTF. DNA for the CDR3: TGTGCCAGCTCACCACCAGCTAAAGAGAACTATGGCTACACCTTC.

The V call is TRBV15, the J call TRBJ2-7, with D hard to call. Germline V CDR1 and CDR2: LNHNV, YYDKDF (reference sequence). The CDR3 consists of 13 residues. Trimming cost V 0 bases and J 11 bases, with 14 bases left between them. DNA of the CDR3: TGTGCCACCAGCAGAGATCTAGTAGCTGTGGAGTACTTC. As protein: CATSRDLVAVEYF.

The V call is TRBV19, the J call TRBJ2-7; the D gene is possibly TRBD2 (6 bases). Germline CDR1 is LNHDA and CDR2 is SQIVND (reference sequence). This CDR3 has 14 residues. The V end lost 4 bases, the J end lost 3 bases, and 13 bases lay between the germline ends. CDR3 bases: TGTGCCAGTAGTAAGGAGGGATGGGTCTACGAGCAGTACTTC. Translated: CASSKEGWVYEQYF.

The gene calls are TRBV9 and TRBJ2-1, with D possibly being TRBD2 (6 bases). The CDR3 has 13 amino acids. Germline loops: CDR1 SGDLS, CDR2 YYNGEE. V was cut by 0 bases and J by 7 bases, with 8 bases left in between. The CDR3 DNA reads as TGTGCCAGCAGCGTAGGCGGGGAAAATGAGCAGTTCTTC. The encoded protein is CASSVGGENEQFF. Looking up the rest from reference TRBV9 and TRBJ2-1 gives the full variable domain: DSGVTQTPKHLITATGQRVTLRCSPRSGDLSVYWYQQSLDQGLQFLIQYYNGEERAKGNILERFSAQQFPDLHSELNLSSLELGDSALYFCASSVGGENEQFFGPGTRLTVL.

This clone has only one observation. The genes are TRBV28 and TRBJ2-7; possible D gene TRBD1, 5 bases. This CDR3 comprises 13 residues. The V and J ends lost 6 bases and 3 bases respectively, with 12 bases between them. CDR1 is MDHEN, CDR2 SYDVKM, per germline. The CDR3 DNA reads as TGTGCCAGCAGGCAAGACAGCGACTACGAGCAGTACTTC. This gives the protein CASRQDSDYEQYF.

Only a few counts were recorded for this clone. The V call is TRBV7-2, the J call TRBJ2-7; D is unclear. V dropped 6 bases and J dropped 2 bases, with 14 bases sitting between them. Germline V gives CDR1 SGHTA, CDR2 FQGNSA. The length of the CDR3 is 14 residues. This chain's CDR3 is CASRPTHIAYEQYF. CDR3 coding DNA: TGTGCCAGCAGACCCACCCATATAGCCTACGAGCAGTACTTC.

This clone was detected once. The chain couples TRBV7-3 to TRBJ2-3, with a possible D match to TRBD2 (5 bases). The germline V gene encodes CDR1 SGHTA and CDR2 FQGTGA. The CDR3 consists of 14 residues. V gave up 4 bases and J gave up 2 bases, with 10 bases separating them. The CDR3: CASSSGLLTDTQYF. The DNA of the CDR3 is TGTGCCAGCAGCTCAGGACTTCTCACAGATACGCAGTATTTT.

The rearrangement uses TRBV9 and TRBJ1-3; TRBD1 is a possible D gene (5 bases). In germline, CDR1 is SGDLS, CDR2 YYNGEE. Trimming stripped 0 bases from V and 0 bases from J, with 10 bases between. The CDR3 is 16 residues long. CDR3 loop: CASSVEGHTSGNTIYF. CDR3 sequence (DNA): TGTGCCAGCAGCGTAGAAGGACATACCTCTGGAAACACCATATATTTT.

The rearrangement uses TRBV28 and TRBJ2-7; a possible D gene is TRBD2 (6 bases). CDR1 and CDR2 from the germline V gene are MDHEN and SYDVKM. The CDR3 is 11 amino acids. CDR3 bases: TGTGCGTCTCGGGACTTCTACGAGCAGTACTTC. Its translation: CASRDFYEQYF.

This clone has just a few counts. Different DNA sequences within this sample yield the same CDR3. The chain carries TRBV5-4 and TRBJ2-5, with 10 bases aligning to TRBD1. From germline, CDR1 is SGHNT and CDR2 YYREEE (reference sequence). This CDR3 has 14 residues. Trimming took 4 bases from V and 5 from J; bases not matched to a gene: 5. The CDR3 loop reads CASSRQGAVETQYF. The CDR3 bases are TGTGCCAGCAGCCGACAGGGGGCGGTTGAGACCCAGTACTTC.

The V and J genes are TRBV27 and TRBJ2-1; 11 bases map to TRBD1. This CDR3 contains 14 residues. V dropped 7 bases and J dropped 7; count of bases not matched to a gene: 6. Germline assignment: CDR1 MNHEY and CDR2 SMNVEV (reference sequence). The CDR3 loop is CASTRGQGGNEQFF. CDR3 nucleotide sequence: TGTGCCAGCACCCGGGGACAGGGGGGGAATGAGCAGTTCTTC.

The chain employs TRBV6-5 and TRBJ1-3; no clear D. This CDR3 spans 15 amino acids. With 0 bases removed from V and 2 bases from J, the gap between germline ends came to 8 bases. Germline values: CDR1 MNHEY, CDR2 SVGAGI. CDR3 region: CASSYSRLPGNTIYF. CDR3 coding DNA: TGTGCCAGCAGTTACTCGAGACTCCCTGGAAACACCATATATTTT.

The chain joins TRBV5-4 to TRBJ2-7; TRBD1 agrees at 9 bases. The CDR3 consists of 13 residues. In germline, CDR1 is SGHNT, CDR2 YYREEE (reference sequence). The V gene end was trimmed by 4 bases and the J gene end by 5 bases; junction bases not matched to a gene: 4. The CDR3 DNA reads TGTGCCAGCAGCCGACAGGGGGGCGACGAGCAGTACTTC. This gives the protein CASSRQGGDEQYF.

This clone has just one count. The chain joins TRBV4-3 to TRBJ2-7; 7 nucleotides align to TRBD1. The CDR3 extends over 15 amino acids. Germline loops: CDR1 LGHNA, CDR2 YSLEER. V shed 4 bases, J shed 3 bases, and the junction held 9 bases outside the gene matches. The CDR3: CASSLRPGTVYEQYF. The CDR3 DNA reads as TGCGCCAGCAGCCTGAGACCTGGGACAGTCTACGAGCAGTACTTC.

V and J are TRBV9 and TRBJ2-3, with a weak D call TRBD2 (6 bases). The CDR3 totals 14 residues. V gave up 4 bases and J gave up 4 bases, with 13 bases separating them. Germline V gene sequence: CDR1 SGDLS, CDR2 YYNGEE. CDR3 protein: CASSSRRGADTQYF. Written as DNA, the CDR3 is TGTGCCAGCAGCTCAAGGAGGGGCGCAGATACGCAGTATTTT.

As DNA, the CDR3 is TGTGCCAGCAGCTTAGGCGCACCTGGGACCCAGTACTTC. Translation gives CASSLGAPGTQYF. The chain uses TRBV7-9 and TRBJ2-5; no reliable D call. CDR3 length equals 13 residues. Between the trimmed V and J ends, which lost 1 base and 7 bases, there was a span of 10 bases. CDR1 is SEHNR and CDR2 is FQNEAQ in the germline V gene (reference sequence).

The chain links TRBV7-2 to TRBJ2-3; 12 bases fit TRBD2. CDR1 and CDR2 (germline): SGHTA, FQGNSA. The CDR3 loop spans 19 amino acids. With 0 bases clipped from V and 3 bases from J, the junction kept 10 bases outside the gene matches. Here the CDR3 reads CASSLAPVTSGGGTDTQYF. CDR3 nucleotides: TGTGCCAGCAGCTTAGCTCCGGTGACTAGCGGGGGAGGGACAGATACGCAGTATTTT.

The V gene is TRBV15, the J gene TRBJ2-7; D unclear. There are 14 residues in the CDR3. CDR1 is LNHNV and CDR2 is YYDKDF in the germline V gene (reference sequence). The V gene lost 0 bases and the J gene lost 10 bases, with 16 bases spanning the gap. The CDR3 spells CATSRDRGSPEQYF. Written as DNA, the CDR3 is TGTGCCACCAGCAGAGATCGAGGATCCCCGGAACAGTACTTC.

This clone appeared once. The J gene is TRBJ2-1, the V gene TRBV2; weak D call: TRBD2 (5 bases). The CDR3 is 13 amino acids. From germline, CDR1 is SNHLY and CDR2 FYNNEI. Trimming removed 7 bases from V and 10 bases from J, with 17 bases in between. CDR3 residues: CASMSGSSGEQFF. The CDR3 DNA follows: TGTGCCAGCATGTCGGGGTCTTCGGGGGAGCAGTTCTTC.

The chain has TRBV27 and TRBJ2-7; 10 bases align to TRBD2. The CDR3 has 14 residues. Trimming took 5 bases from V and 5 from J; bases not matched to a gene: 6. CDR1 and CDR2 from the germline V gene are MNHEY and SMNVEV (reference sequence). The CDR3 DNA reads as TGTGCCAGCAGTCCAGGACTAGCGGCCGACGAGCAGTACTTC. It is translated as CASSPGLAADEQYF.

The table lists this clone with a few counts. This chain connects TRBV9 to TRBJ1-1; D unresolved. Germline V gives CDR1 SGDLS, CDR2 YYNGEE. The V end was cut by 3 bases, the J end by 6 bases, with 12 bases between. The CDR3 loop spans 13 amino acids. For the CDR3, the DNA is TGTGCCAGCAGCGCTATTGGACTCGCTGAAGCTTTCTTT. Translating it yields CASSAIGLAEAFF.

This clone came up a few times. CDR3 sequence: CASSYNGGRGTEAFF. The CDR3, as DNA: TGTGCCAGCAGTTACAACGGTGGCAGGGGCACTGAAGCTTTCTTT. The chain links TRBV6-7 to TRBJ1-1; D is perhaps TRBD1 (6 bases). TRBV6-7 is an ORF for which the function is uncertain. Trimming pared 2 bases from V and 4 bases from J, leaving 14 bases between. The CDR3 is made up of 15 amino acids.

The chain is built from TRBV2 and TRBJ2-5, with TRBD1 matching 8 bases. The last part of the DNA fits TRBJ2-7 better; the J call may be wrong. CDR3 size: 14 residues. Germline CDR1 reads SNHLY; CDR2 reads FYNNEI. CDR3 DNA sequence: TGTGCCAGCAGTTTGGACAGGGATTCCTACGAGCAGTACTTC. Translating it yields CASSLDRDSYEQYF.

In this sample, this clone turned up a few times. CDR3 bases: TGTGCCAGCAGTTCCCAGGGGAACTACGAGCAGTACTTC. This gives the protein CASSSQGNYEQYF. V gene TRBV7-9 combines with J gene TRBJ2-7, with D maybe TRBD1 (6 bases). The CDR3 runs 13 residues. Deletions cut 6 bases from V and 3 bases from J, with 12 bases between. From germline, CDR1 is SEHNR and CDR2 FQNEAQ (reference sequence). Variable domain in full (rest from reference TRBV7-9 and TRBJ2-7): DTGVSQNPRHKITKRGQNVTFRCDPISEHNRLYWYRQTLGQGPEFLTYFQNEAQLEKSRLLSDRFSAERPKGSFSTLEIQRTEQGDSAMYLCASSSQGNYEQYFGPGTRLTVT.

The CDR3 coding sequence is TGTGCCAGCAGTCCCTGGGGGGGCAATGGCTACACCTTC. Translation: CASSPWGGNGYTF. The V and J genes are TRBV6-5 and TRBJ1-2; perhaps TRBD1 as D (6 bases). The CDR3 spans 13 residues. V gave up 5 bases and J gave up 6 bases, with 13 bases separating them. Germline values: CDR1 MNHEY, CDR2 SVGAGI.

This clone was seen once. V is TRBV11-2 and J is TRBJ2-2; 7 bases agree with TRBD1. Germline V CDR1 and CDR2: SGHAT, FQNNGV. There are 16 residues in the CDR3. The V and J ends lost 2 bases and 7 bases, in that order; junction bases with no gene match: 10. In DNA form, the CDR3 reads TGTGCCAGCAGCTTATTTCACAGACAGGGCGGCGGGGAGCTGTTTTTT. It translates to CASSLFHRQGGGELFF.

The sample holds a few counts of this clone. The V gene is TRBV19, the J gene TRBJ1-2, with 8 positions matching TRBD1. V gave up 4 bases and J gave up 6 bases; unmatched junction bases: 7. The germline CDR1 and CDR2 sequences are LNHDA and SQIVND (reference sequence). This CDR3 region has 14 residues. This CDR3 is CASSSARGLDGYTF. The CDR3 nucleotides read TGTGCCAGTAGTAGTGCCAGGGGGCTGGATGGCTACACCTTC.

V is TRBV7-9 and J is TRBJ2-2; D gene unclear. The CDR3 is made up of 13 amino acids. From germline, CDR1 is SEHNR and CDR2 FQNEAQ (reference sequence). Trimming took 5 bases from V and 8 from J, leaving 12 bases between them. The CDR3 reads CASSQALLGELFF. The CDR3 nucleotides read TGTGCCAGCAGCCAGGCCCTGCTGGGGGAGCTGTTTTTT. Combining the CDR3 with reference TRBV7-9 and TRBJ2-2 gives the whole variable domain DTGVSQNPRHKITKRGQNVTFRCDPISEHNRLYWYRQTLGQGPEFLTYFQNEAQLEKSRLLSDRFSAERPKGSFSTLEIQRTEQGDSAMYLCASSQALLGELFFGEGSRLTVL.

The chain carries TRBV2 and TRBJ2-1; TRBD1 agrees at 9 bases. Germline V gene data show CDR1 as SNHLY and CDR2 as FYNNEI. The V segment lost 4 bases and the J segment 4 bases; nucleotides outside the gene matches: 14. The length of the CDR3 is 18 residues. The CDR3 coding sequence is TGTGCCAGCAGTGGCCTCATAGGTACAGGGGGCGGATACAATGAGCAGTTCTTC. As protein: CASSGLIGTGGGYNEQFF.